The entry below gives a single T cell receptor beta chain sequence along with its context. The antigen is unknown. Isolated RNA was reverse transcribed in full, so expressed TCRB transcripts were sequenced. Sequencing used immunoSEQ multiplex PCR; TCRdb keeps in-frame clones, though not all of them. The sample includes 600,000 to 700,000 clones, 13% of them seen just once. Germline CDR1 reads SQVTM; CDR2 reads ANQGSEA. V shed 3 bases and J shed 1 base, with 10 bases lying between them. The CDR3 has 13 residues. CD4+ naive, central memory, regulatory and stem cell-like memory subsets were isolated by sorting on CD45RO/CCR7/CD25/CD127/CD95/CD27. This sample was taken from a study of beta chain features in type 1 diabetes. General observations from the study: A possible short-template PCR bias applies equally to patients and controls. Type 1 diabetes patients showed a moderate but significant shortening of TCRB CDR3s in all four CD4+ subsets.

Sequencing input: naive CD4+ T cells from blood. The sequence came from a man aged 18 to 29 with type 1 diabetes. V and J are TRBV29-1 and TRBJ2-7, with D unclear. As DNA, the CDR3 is TGCAGCGTTGAGCTGCGGAGTTCCTACGAGCAGTACTTC. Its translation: CSVELRSSYEQYF.